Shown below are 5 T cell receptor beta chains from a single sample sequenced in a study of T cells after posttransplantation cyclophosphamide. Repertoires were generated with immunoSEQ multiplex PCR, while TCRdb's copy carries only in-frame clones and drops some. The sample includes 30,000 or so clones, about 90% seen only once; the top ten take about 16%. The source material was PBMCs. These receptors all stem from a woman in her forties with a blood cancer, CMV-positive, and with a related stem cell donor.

CDR3 region: CASSSRTGRTEAFF. The CDR3 DNA reads TGTGCCAGCAGCTCTCGGACAGGGAGGACTGAAGCTTTCTTT. This chain connects TRBV7-9 to TRBJ1-1; 8 bases align to TRBD1. The J segment lost 5 bases and the V segment lost 4 bases, leaving 6 bases of the junction unmatched. This CDR3 is built from 14 residues. Germline values: CDR1 SEHNR, CDR2 FQNEAQ (reference sequence).

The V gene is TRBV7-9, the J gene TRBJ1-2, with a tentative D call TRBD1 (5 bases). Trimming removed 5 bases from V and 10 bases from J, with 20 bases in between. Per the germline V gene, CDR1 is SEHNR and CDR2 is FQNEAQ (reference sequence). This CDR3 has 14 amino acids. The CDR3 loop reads CASSLTTVTIYYTF. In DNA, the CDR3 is TGTGCCAGCAGCCTCACGACAGTCACCATTTACTACACCTTC. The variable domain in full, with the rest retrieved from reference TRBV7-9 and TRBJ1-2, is DTGVSQNPRHKITKRGQNVTFRCDPISEHNRLYWYRQTLGQGPEFLTYFQNEAQLEKSRLLSDRFSAERPKGSFSTLEIQRTEQGDSAMYLCASSLTTVTIYYTFGSGTRLTVV.

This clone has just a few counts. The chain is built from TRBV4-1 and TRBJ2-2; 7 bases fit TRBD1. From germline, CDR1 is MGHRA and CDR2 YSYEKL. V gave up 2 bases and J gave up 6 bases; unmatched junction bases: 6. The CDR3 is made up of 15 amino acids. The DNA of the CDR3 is TGCGCCAGCAGCCAAAGACAGGGCCCTCCCGGGGAGCTGTTTTTT. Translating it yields CASSQRQGPPGELFF.

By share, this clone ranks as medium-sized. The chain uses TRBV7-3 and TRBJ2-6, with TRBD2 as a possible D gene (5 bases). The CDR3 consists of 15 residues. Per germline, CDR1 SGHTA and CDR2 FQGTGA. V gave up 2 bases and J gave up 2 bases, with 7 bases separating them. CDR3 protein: CASSLSSTGANVLTF. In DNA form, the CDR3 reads TGTGCCAGCAGCTTATCTAGCACTGGGGCCAACGTCCTGACTTTC.

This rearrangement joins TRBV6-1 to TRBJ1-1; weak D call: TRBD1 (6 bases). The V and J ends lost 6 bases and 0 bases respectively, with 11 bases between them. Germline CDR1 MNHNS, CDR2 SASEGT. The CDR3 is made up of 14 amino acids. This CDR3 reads CASSRTAMNTEAFF. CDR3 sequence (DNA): TGTGCCAGCAGCAGGACAGCAATGAACACTGAAGCTTTCTTT.